The 12 T cell receptor beta chains given below trace back to one sample, sequenced in a study of cytomegalovirus exposure and HLA in healthy donors listed by TCRdb under 2017. The library came from the immunoSEQ multiplex PCR assay. TCRdb took over this immuneACCESS table, retaining in-frame rearrangements with V and J assigned. Such tables are incomplete; in checked studies, under half of the missing clones stem from an unresolved V gene, and the remainder is unexplained. This sample lists approximately 190,000 clones; more than 65% were detected once. Roughly 13% of the sample goes to the ten largest clones. Sequencing used PBMCs. The receptors originated from a woman aged 25 to 45 in good health and CMV-seropositive.

This clone was counted only a few times. The chain employs TRBV9 and TRBJ1-1, with 7 bases aligning to TRBD1. Trimming removed 7 bases from V and 7 bases from J; junction bases left unmatched: 16. The CDR3 has 15 residues. Germline V lookup: CDR1 SGDLS, CDR2 YYNGEE. The CDR3 DNA follows: TGTGCCAGCTCGACAGGGCGCCCGTTATTCGGTGAAGCTTTCTTT. It yields the protein CASSTGRPLFGEAFF.

The chain employs TRBV6-1 and TRBJ1-5; no clear D. The V gene's germline CDR1 is MNHNS and CDR2 SASEGT. V was pared by 8 bases and J by 0 bases, with 11 bases between. The CDR3 is made up of 14 amino acids. The CDR3: CASRVGYSNQPQHF. CDR3 coding DNA: TGTGCCAGCCGGGTCGGGTATAGCAATCAGCCCCAGCATTTT.

The table lists this clone with a count of one. The chain carries TRBV18 and TRBJ2-3; TRBD2 matches at 11 bases. The V gene end was trimmed by 0 bases and the J gene end by 14 bases; junction bases not matched to a gene: 7. Germline-derived CDR1 and CDR2 are KGHSH and LQKENI. This CDR3 region has 14 residues. CDR3 in DNA: TGTGCCAGCTCACCACCCTCCCTAGCGGGAGGTTGGTATTTT. The encoded protein is CASSPPSLAGGWYF.

The chain combines TRBV5-1 with TRBJ2-5, with TRBD1 matching over 7 bases. The CDR3 runs to 12 residues. CDR1 and CDR2 from the germline V gene are SGHRS and YFSETQ. The junction had 3 bases not matched to a gene; V was cut back by 6 bases and J by 4 bases. CDR3 sequence: CASTPGGETQYF. DNA of the CDR3: TGCGCCAGCACCCCAGGGGGAGAGACCCAGTACTTC.

The V gene is TRBV5-1, the J gene TRBJ2-3; possibly TRBD1 for D (6 bases). Germline CDR1 SGHRS, CDR2 YFSETQ. The V gene lost 0 bases and the J gene lost 2 bases, with 7 bases spanning the gap. CDR3 length: 14 residues. The CDR3 DNA reads as TGCGCCAGCAGCTTGGGGACAGACACAGATACGCAGTATTTT. This encodes CASSLGTDTDTQYF.

The rearrangement joins TRBV5-6 to TRBJ1-1; D unclear. The CDR3 totals 12 residues. Germline assignment: CDR1 SGHDT and CDR2 YYEEEE. With 4 bases removed from V and 14 bases from J, the gap between germline ends came to 18 bases. The CDR3, as DNA: TGTGCCAGCAGCCGACCCGACAACAAGAACTTCTTT. The encoded protein is CASSRPDNKNFF.

The chain joins TRBV30 to TRBJ1-5, with D unresolved. V lost 3 bases to trimming and J lost 1 base, with 7 bases between them. Per germline, CDR1 GTSNPN and CDR2 SVGIG (reference sequence). The CDR3 runs 13 residues. The chain's CDR3 is CAWRRRSNQPQHF. The DNA of the CDR3 is TGTGCCTGGAGAAGGAGGAGCAATCAGCCCCAGCATTTT.

There are a few counts of this clone. In nucleotides, the CDR3 is TGTGCCTGGGGGTCCGGGACTCCCCGGGGTAATGAGCAGTTCTTC. Translation: CAWGSGTPRGNEQFF. The gene calls are TRBV30 and TRBJ2-1; a possible D gene is TRBD2 (6 bases). The CDR3 is made up of 15 amino acids. The germline V and J ends were trimmed by 5 bases and 7 bases, with 21 bases remaining between them. Looked up from germline, CDR1 is GTSNPN and CDR2 is SVGIG (reference sequence). Based on the CDR3 plus reference TRBV30 and TRBJ2-1, the full variable domain is SQTIHQWPATLVQPVGSPLSLECTVEGTSNPNLYWYRQAAGRGLQLLFYSVGIGQISSEVPQNLSASRPQDRQFILSSKKLLLSDSGFYLCAWGSGTPRGNEQFFGPGTRLTVL.

This clone was found a few times. This chain joins TRBV10-1 and TRBJ1-1, with D possibly being TRBD1 (5 bases). The CDR3 sequence is 14 residues long. V was shortened by 3 bases and J by 2 bases, with 10 bases between the two germline ends. Germline assignment: CDR1 WNHNN and CDR2 SYGVQD (reference sequence). This chain's CDR3 is CASSEAGKNTEAFF. CDR3 nucleotides: TGCGCCAGCAGTGAAGCAGGGAAAAACACTGAAGCTTTCTTT.

The rearrangement uses TRBV19 and TRBJ2-1; 9 bases agree with TRBD2. The CDR3 consists of 17 residues. V dropped 3 bases and J dropped 0; count of bases not matched to a gene: 6. Germline loops: CDR1 LNHDA, CDR2 SQIVND (reference sequence). The CDR3 DNA follows: TGTGCCAGTAGTATTTATCTTAGCGGGAGCTCCTACAATGAGCAGTTCTTC. Protein sequence: CASSIYLSGSSYNEQFF.

The chain recombines TRBV2 with TRBJ2-2, with TRBD1 identical over 9 bases. With V trimmed by 6 bases and J by 4 bases, 12 bases remained unmatched. This CDR3 has 17 residues. Germline lookup yields CDR1 SNHLY and CDR2 FYNNEI. The CDR3 spells CASSGGTGGPSTGELFF. CDR3 bases: TGTGCCAGCAGCGGGGGCACAGGGGGCCCCAGCACCGGGGAGCTGTTTTTT.

V gene TRBV6-6 combines with J gene TRBJ1-1, with 7 bases matching TRBD1. V was pared by 6 bases and J by 8 bases, with 9 bases of the junction left unmatched. Germline V gene lookup returns CDR1 MNHNY and CDR2 SVGAGI (reference sequence). CDR3 size: 13 residues. The CDR3: CASSQRGREEAFF. In nucleotides, the CDR3 is TGTGCCAGCAGCCAAAGGGGGCGTGAGGAAGCTTTCTTT.